A single TCR beta chain is shown here with its context. Antigen: not known. The CDR3 totals 15 residues. The germline gives CDR1 SGHRS, CDR2 YFSETQ. V lost 4 bases and J 0 bases, leaving 11 bases between the germline ends. This record belongs to a study of follicular helper T cells after annual influenza vaccination. Study-wide points: ICOS-CD38- cTfh most often held earlier Day 7 ICOS+CD38+ clones.

The repertoire was sequenced with immunoSEQ multiplex PCR; TCRdb's copy has only in-frame clones and lacks some. Of 13,000 to 15,000 clones listed, 75% to 80% are singletons. Time point given: 2015-2016 season, pre-vaccination. Subjects lived in the community and lacked influenza vaccine within the prior 6 months. This TCR came from an adult who received the influenza vaccine. The specimen comprised CXCR5- memory CD4+ T cells sorted from blood, sampled on the day of influenza vaccination. The V call is TRBV5-1, the J call TRBJ1-5; D gene uncertain. CDR3 coding DNA: TGCGCCAGCAGCCCCGACCCCAATAGCAATCAGCCCCAGCATTTT. This translates into CASSPDPNSNQPQHF.